These 29 T cell receptor beta chains were sequenced from one sample in a study of blood T cell repertoires in COVID-19. Measured with immunoSEQ multiplex PCR; TCRdb has only the in-frame clones, and not every one. The table includes 200,000 to 250,000 clones, around 86% detected once. Sequencing was performed on peripheral blood. Receptors were obtained from a woman between 65 and 79 years old with active or convalescent COVID-19.

This chain uses TRBV5-6 with TRBJ2-7, with 7 nucleotides matching TRBD1. The CDR3 spans 14 residues. Germline V gene sequence: CDR1 SGHDT, CDR2 YYEEEE. V dropped 2 bases and J dropped 6; count of bases not matched to a gene: 8. CDR3 sequence (DNA): TGTGCCAGCAGCTTTCTAGGGGACAGCCTCGAGCAGTACTTC. Protein: CASSFLGDSLEQYF. The whole variable domain, filled in from reference TRBV5-6 and TRBJ2-7, reads DAGVTQSPTHLIKTRGQQVTLRCSPKSGHDTVSWYQQALGQGPQFIFQYYEEEERQRGNFPDRFSGHQFPNYSSELNVNALLLGDSALYLCASSFLGDSLEQYFGPGTRLTVT.

This clone showed up just a few times. The DNA for the CDR3 is TGTGCCAGCAGTCCGACAGGGGCTTTCGGAGAAAAACTGTTTTTT. Its protein product is CASSPTGAFGEKLFF. This chain links TRBV5-6 with TRBJ1-4; 8 bases match TRBD1. Trimming took 5 bases from V and 8 from J; bases not matched to a gene: 11. The CDR3 contains 15 residues. From germline, CDR1 is SGHDT and CDR2 YYEEEE.

The rearrangement uses TRBV3-1 (or the pseudogene TRBV3-2) and TRBJ2-4, with D possibly matching TRBD2 (7 bases). The CDR3 runs 20 residues. CDR1 and CDR2 (germline): LGHDT, YNNKEL (reference sequence). Trimming took off 5 bases at V and 0 bases at J, with 26 bases between the two ends. CDR3 amino acids: CASSARPRGAALLAKNIQYF. The CDR3, as DNA: TGTGCCAGCAGCGCCCGCCCTCGGGGGGCCGCCCTACTAGCCAAAAACATTCAGTACTTC.

This chain links TRBV19 with TRBJ1-5; 9 bases fit TRBD1. Germline CDR1 LNHDA, CDR2 SQIVND (reference sequence). V shed 6 bases, J shed 4 bases, and the junction held 4 bases outside the gene matches. The CDR3 is made up of 14 amino acids. The CDR3 sequence is CASSSGQGNQPQHF. In DNA form, the CDR3 reads TGTGCCAGTAGCTCAGGACAGGGGAATCAGCCCCAGCATTTT.

This sequence joins TRBV7-2 and TRBJ1-2, with 10 bases identical to TRBD1. CDR1 SGHTA and CDR2 FQGNSA come from the germline V gene. The ends lost 0 bases at V and 7 bases at J; junction bases unmatched: 2. The CDR3 contains 14 residues. CDR3 DNA sequence: TGTGCCAGCAGCTTAGCTGGGGACAGGGGTGGCTACACCTTC. Protein sequence: CASSLAGDRGGYTF.

The CDR3 coding sequence is TGTGCCAGCAGCTTAGGGACCCATACGGGGTACGGCAATCAGCCCCAGCATTTT. Its protein is CASSLGTHTGYGNQPQHF. V and J are TRBV7-2 and TRBJ1-5, with unresolved D. Germline-derived CDR1 and CDR2 are SGHTA and FQGNSA. V shed 1 base and J shed 2 bases, with 18 bases lying between them. The CDR3 is made up of 18 amino acids.

J is TRBJ1-2 and V is TRBV6-5; possibly TRBD1 for D (6 bases). Per the germline V gene, CDR1 is MNHEY and CDR2 is SVGAGI. V gave up 10 bases and J gave up 8 bases, with 20 bases separating them. The CDR3 extends over 13 amino acids. The DNA of the CDR3 is TGTGCCACCGGATTGGGGGGGCGGGGCGGCTACACCTTC. Translating it yields CATGLGGRGGYTF.

This chain joins TRBV4-3 and TRBJ1-3; D possibly corresponds to TRBD1 (6 bases). This CDR3 has 15 residues. In germline, CDR1 is LGHNA, CDR2 YSLEER. V lost 3 bases and J lost 2, with 11 bases in between. The DNA for the CDR3 is TGCGCCAGCAGCCATCGCAACAGGGCTGGAAACACCATATATTTT. Its translation: CASSHRNRAGNTIYF.

The chain recombines TRBV20-1 with TRBJ2-7; D is undetermined. CDR1 is DFQATT, CDR2 SNEGSKA, per germline (reference sequence). V lost 3 bases and J 5 bases, leaving 5 bases between the germline ends. The CDR3 is made up of 10 amino acids. The CDR3 DNA reads TGCAGTGCTAGCCGGGACGAGCAGTACTTC. It is translated as CSASRDEQYF.

The chain's CDR3 is CASSYAGAEQYF. The CDR3 region has the DNA TGTGCCAGCAGTTACGCGGGAGCCGAGCAGTACTTC. The chain couples TRBV6-5 to TRBJ2-7; 7 positions match TRBD2. This CDR3 is 12 amino acids long. Germline V gene lookup returns CDR1 MNHEY and CDR2 SVGAGI. V dropped 2 bases and J dropped 6; count of bases not matched to a gene: 1.

This clone has a single count. The chain is built from TRBV3-1 (or the pseudogene TRBV3-2) and TRBJ2-7; D not certain. There are 13 residues in the CDR3. Trimming took off 1 base at V and 3 bases at J, with 7 bases between the two ends. Germline V gene lookup returns CDR1 LGHDT and CDR2 YNNKEL (reference sequence). CDR3 in DNA: TGTGCCAGCAGCCAAGCAGGAATCTACGAGCAGTACTTC. Translated: CASSQAGIYEQYF.

The chain recombines TRBV6-5 with TRBJ1-4; no clear D gene. Trimming shortened V by 6 bases and J by 4 bases, and 9 bases separated the two germline ends. This CDR3 comprises 13 residues. Germline CDR1 and CDR2: MNHEY and SVGAGI. Here the CDR3 DNA reads TGTGCCAGCAGCTACGAGGTTAATGAAAAACTGTTTTTT. This sequence encodes CASSYEVNEKLFF.

This chain uses TRBV12-3 or TRBV12-4 with TRBJ1-3; possible D gene TRBD1, 6 bases. Trimming cost V 5 bases and J 11 bases, with 10 bases left between them. The CDR3 runs to 11 residues. CDR3 loop: CASSPRGPIYF. Written as DNA, the CDR3 is TGTGCCAGCAGTCCGCGGGGGCCCATATATTTT.

The chain combines TRBV7-8 with TRBJ2-1, with 8 bases that match TRBD2. CDR3 length: 15 residues. Trimming cost V 6 bases and J 4 bases; bases outside gene matches: 8. CDR1 and CDR2 from the germline V gene are SGHVS and FQNEAQ. The CDR3 loop is CASRAGGNTYNEQFF. The CDR3 nucleotides are TGTGCCAGCAGGGCGGGGGGCAACACGTACAATGAGCAGTTCTTC.

The CDR3 nucleotides read TGTGCCAGCAGCCAAGGCACCCGCCCGGGGTATGGCTACACCTTC. Translating gives CASSQGTRPGYGYTF. The rearrangement uses TRBV7-2 and TRBJ1-2, with D hard to call. V lost 5 bases to trimming and J lost 5 bases, with 18 bases between them. The CDR3 sequence is 15 residues long. Germline assignment: CDR1 SGHTA and CDR2 FQGNSA. The complete variable domain, with remaining parts taken from reference TRBV7-2 and TRBJ1-2, reads GAGVSQSPSNKVTEKGKDVELRCDPISGHTALYWYRQSLGQGLEFLIYFQGNSAPDKSGLPSDRFSAERTGGSVSTLTIQRTQQEDSAVYLCASSQGTRPGYGYTFGSGTRLTVV.

This sequence joins TRBV5-4 and TRBJ1-5, with 7 bases lining up with TRBD1. The CDR3 length is 16 residues. V lost 0 bases and J lost 7; bases outside the gene matches: 10. CDR1 is SGHNT, CDR2 YYREEE, per germline (reference sequence). The CDR3 here is CASSLGGTEADQPQHF. The CDR3 DNA reads as TGTGCCAGCAGCTTGGGGGGGACAGAAGCAGACCAGCCCCAGCATTTT. The full variable domain, with the rest looked up from reference TRBV5-4 and TRBJ1-5, is ETGVTQSPTHLIKTRGQQVTLRCSSQSGHNTVSWYQQALGQGPQFIFQYYREEENGRGNFPPRFSGLQFPNYSSELNVNALELDDSALYLCASSLGGTEADQPQHFGDGTRLSIL.

The chain employs TRBV6-5 and TRBJ2-7; TRBD2 aligns across 7 bases. CDR1 and CDR2 from the germline V gene are MNHEY and SVGAGI. V lost 4 bases, J lost 3 bases, and 3 bases stayed unmatched. The CDR3 spans 13 residues. Written as DNA, the CDR3 is TGTGCCAGCAGTTTCGGGACTAACTACGAGCAGTACTTC. Translating gives CASSFGTNYEQYF.

This chain connects TRBV24-1 to TRBJ1-4, with D hard to call. The length of the CDR3 is 13 residues. The V end was cut by 10 bases, the J end by 7 bases, with 15 bases between. The V gene's germline CDR1 is KGHDR and CDR2 SFDVKD. The CDR3 sequence is CATSAGRIEKLFF. CDR3 sequence (DNA): TGTGCCACATCGGCAGGCCGAATTGAAAAACTGTTTTTT.

V gene TRBV11-2 combines with J gene TRBJ2-2; 9 bases are shared with TRBD1. The germline CDR1 and CDR2 sequences are SGHAT and FQNNGV. The CDR3 totals 16 residues. Trimming took 4 bases from V and 5 from J; bases not matched to a gene: 8. The CDR3 loop reads CASSSRGQGRTGELFF. DNA of the CDR3: TGTGCCAGCAGCTCCAGAGGACAGGGGAGGACCGGGGAGCTGTTTTTT.

The J gene is TRBJ1-1, the V gene TRBV19, with 7 bases aligning to TRBD1. This CDR3 has 13 residues. Germline lookup yields CDR1 LNHDA and CDR2 SQIVND (reference sequence). V lost 8 bases and J lost 4; bases outside the gene matches: 7. The CDR3 sequence: CASLTGLGTEAFF. The CDR3 DNA follows: TGTGCCAGTTTGACAGGGCTGGGCACTGAAGCTTTCTTT.

The CDR3 reads CASSQERTALNEKLFF. Written as DNA, the CDR3 is TGTGCCAGCAGCCAAGAAAGGACAGCCTTAAATGAAAAACTGTTTTTT. The J gene is TRBJ1-4, the V gene TRBV14; maybe TRBD1 (6 bases). V lost 0 bases, J lost 5 bases, and 13 bases lay in between. Germline loops: CDR1 SGHDN, CDR2 FVKESK. CDR3 length equals 16 residues.

The CDR3 loop reads CASSWKGQGEYGYTF. CDR3 sequence (DNA): TGTGCCAGCAGTTGGAAAGGACAGGGAGAATATGGCTACACCTTC. The chain employs TRBV27 and TRBJ1-2; 8 nucleotides line up with TRBD1. The CDR3 consists of 15 residues. In germline, CDR1 is MNHEY, CDR2 SMNVEV (reference sequence). The ends lost 4 bases at V and 5 bases at J; junction bases unmatched: 9.

The chain has TRBV5-5 and TRBJ2-7, with 12 bases that match TRBD1. Looked up from germline, CDR1 is SGHKS and CDR2 is YYEKEE (reference sequence). This CDR3 region has 14 residues. Trimming took 5 bases from V and 6 from J; bases not matched to a gene: 6. This CDR3 reads CASRPGTGGSEQYF. CDR3 in DNA: TGTGCCAGCAGGCCCGGGACAGGGGGCTCCGAGCAGTACTTC.

This chain joins TRBV6-4 and TRBJ1-5; D gene ambiguous. There are 13 residues in the CDR3. CDR1 and CDR2 (germline): MRHNA, SNTAGT. Trimming left V 4 bases short and J 6 bases short, with 10 bases between. The CDR3 reads CASSVGSGQPQHF. In nucleotides, the CDR3 is TGTGCCAGCAGTGTCGGGTCGGGTCAGCCCCAGCATTTT.

The chain uses TRBV14 and TRBJ2-1; no reliable D call. Germline CDR1 reads SGHDN; CDR2 reads FVKESK. The CDR3 length is 15 residues. V dropped 1 base and J dropped 3 bases, with 10 bases sitting between them. CDR3 DNA: TGTGCCAGCAGCCAAGGGGCGTCGATCTACAATGAGCAGTTCTTC. This translates into CASSQGASIYNEQFF.

This chain uses TRBV6-5 with TRBJ1-4, with D possibly being TRBD1 (5 bases). Germline V gene sequence: CDR1 MNHEY, CDR2 SVGAGI. Trimming cost V 3 bases and J 3 bases, with 8 bases left between them. This CDR3 is 14 amino acids long. This chain's CDR3 is CASSYRQPNEKLFF. Written as DNA, the CDR3 is TGTGCCAGCAGTTATAGACAGCCTAATGAAAAACTGTTTTTT.

The count of this clone is one. This rearrangement joins TRBV9 to TRBJ1-6; 7 bases are shared with TRBD1. The J segment lost 7 bases and the V segment lost 3 bases, leaving 4 bases of the junction unmatched. The germline gives CDR1 SGDLS, CDR2 YYNGEE. The CDR3 has 14 residues. The CDR3: CASSDRDRNSPLHF. CDR3 nucleotide sequence: TGTGCCAGCAGCGACCGGGACAGAAATTCACCCCTCCACTTT.

The chain recombines TRBV10-2 with TRBJ1-1, with a tentative D call TRBD1 (5 bases). Germline V gene lookup returns CDR1 WSHSY and CDR2 SAAADI. The CDR3 has 11 residues. V was clipped by 6 bases and J by 10 bases, with 12 bases between them. DNA of the CDR3: TGCGCCAGCAGGCAGGGCGGCGCAGCTTTCTTT. It translates to CASRQGGAAFF.

The chain joins TRBV11-3 to TRBJ2-1; D is undetermined. Per the germline V gene, CDR1 is SGHNT and CDR2 is YENEEA. V lost 4 bases, J lost 6 bases, and 7 bases lay in between. The CDR3 totals 12 residues. The CDR3 sequence is CASSSTVNEQFF. In nucleotides, the CDR3 is TGTGCCAGCAGCTCAACAGTCAATGAGCAGTTCTTC.